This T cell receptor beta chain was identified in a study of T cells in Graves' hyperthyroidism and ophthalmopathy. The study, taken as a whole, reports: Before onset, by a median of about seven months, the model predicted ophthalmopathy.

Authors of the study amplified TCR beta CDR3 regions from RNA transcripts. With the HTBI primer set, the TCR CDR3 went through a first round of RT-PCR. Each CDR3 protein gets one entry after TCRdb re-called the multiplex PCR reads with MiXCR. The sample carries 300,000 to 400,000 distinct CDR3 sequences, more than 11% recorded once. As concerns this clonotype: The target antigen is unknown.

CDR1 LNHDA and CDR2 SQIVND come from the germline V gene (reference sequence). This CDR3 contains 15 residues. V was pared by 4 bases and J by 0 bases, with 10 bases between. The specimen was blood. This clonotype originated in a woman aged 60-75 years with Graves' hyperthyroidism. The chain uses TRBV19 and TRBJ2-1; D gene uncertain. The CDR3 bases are TGTGCCAGTAGTAGGGAACCAGTCTCCTACAATGAGCAGTTCTTC. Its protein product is CASSREPVSYNEQFF. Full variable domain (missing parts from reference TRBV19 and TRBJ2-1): DGGITQSPKYLFRKEGQNVTLSCEQNLNHDAMYWYRQDPGQGLRLIYYSQIVNDFQKGDIAEGYSVSREKKESFPLTVTSAQKNPTAFYLCASSREPVSYNEQFFGPGTRLTVL.